The rows below give T cell receptor beta chains drawn from one sample of a study of identical twins. TCRdb passed the 5' RACE reads through MiXCR, listing each CDR3 protein once. The sample has approximately 210,000 distinct CDR3 sequences; 9.4% are singletons. Input material: memory (CD45RO+) T cells sorted from blood. These receptors were obtained from a woman between 18 and 30 years old in good health. Both conserved end residues are part of each CDR3. A D gene is named only where the DNA matches it firmly. Some rows have no size entry. The others give once, few or many, or a class for an expanded clone.

v_call	d_call	clone_size	j_call	cdr3_nt	cdr3_aa
TRBV7-8	-	few	TRBJ2-5	TGTGCCAGCAGCTCCTATCTAGTGGGGGCTATTGGGACCCAGTACTTC	CASSSYLVGAIGTQYF
TRBV20-1	TRBD1	many	TRBJ1-5	TGCAGTGCTATCCACAGGGGGCAAGATCAGCCCCAGCATTTT	CSAIHRGQDQPQHF
TRBV20-1	-	-	TRBJ2-2	TGCAGTGCTAGCGGAGCGGGCAAGAACACCGGGGAGCTGTTTTTT	CSASGAGKNTGELFF
TRBV9	TRBD2	-	TRBJ2-3	TGTGCCAGCAGCGTATCCGCGGGAGGGAAAGATACGCAGTATTTT	CASSVSAGGKDTQYF
TRBV10-1	TRBD2	few	TRBJ2-5	TGCGCCAGCAGTTCTAGCGGGAGGAAAGAGACCCAGTACTTC	CASSSSGRKETQYF
TRBV20-1	TRBD2	few	TRBJ2-1	TGCAGTGCCACTACTAGCGGGAGTACACCCAGCTCCTACAATGAGCAGTTCTTC	CSATTSGSTPSSYNEQFF
TRBV10-1	-	many	TRBJ2-2	TGCGCCACCTCTCCGGAGGGAGTGGGCACCGGGGAGCTGTTTTTT	CATSPEGVGTGELFF
TRBV20-1	-	-	TRBJ1-5	TGCAGTGCTCAACCGCAGGGGACGCAGCCCCAGCATTTT	CSAQPQGTQPQHF
TRBV7-8	-	-	TRBJ2-5	TGTGCCAGCAGCTTTGCTACTTCTCGGACCCAGTACTTC	CASSFATSRTQYF
TRBV3-1	TRBD2	many	TRBJ2-7	TGTGCCAGCAGCCAGCGGACTAGCGGAACGAGCGAGCAGTACTTC	CASSQRTSGTSEQYF
TRBV5-1	TRBD2	-	TRBJ2-3	TGCGCCAGCAGCTGGCGTATAGCGGGAGAGAGAACAGATACGCAGTATTTT	CASSWRIAGERTDTQYF
TRBV5-1	TRBD1	few	TRBJ1-6	TGCGCCAGCAGCTTTACAGGGGGCTATAATTCACCCCTCCACTTT	CASSFTGGYNSPLHF
TRBV3-1	-	few	TRBJ2-4	TGTGCCAGCAGCCAAGCTTTGGGCAATAACATTCAGTACTTC	CASSQALGNNIQYF
TRBV5-1	-	-	TRBJ2-1	TGCGCCAGCAGCTTGGGGGATCCGTACAATGAGCAGTTCTTC	CASSLGDPYNEQFF
TRBV6-1	-	few	TRBJ2-5	TGTGCCAGCAGTGAATTCGGCGGGGAGACCCAGTACTTC	CASSEFGGETQYF
TRBV25-1	-	few	TRBJ1-1	TGTGCCAGCAGTGGGGGCTTCGACAGCCCCGGCACTGAAGCTTTCTTT	CASSGGFDSPGTEAFF
TRBV27	TRBD2	-	TRBJ2-7	TGTGCCACCAGGGACTACAGCTCCTACGAGCAGTACTTC	CATRDYSSYEQYF
TRBV10-1	-	-	TRBJ2-3	TGCGCCAGCAGTGGAGGGGCTAGCACAGATACGCAGTATTTT	CASSGGASTDTQYF
TRBV5-1	-	-	TRBJ2-1	TGCGCCAGCACGGAGGGGTTCTACAATGAGCAGTTCTTC	CASTEGFYNEQFF
TRBV7-2	-	few	TRBJ1-1	TGTGCCAGCAGCTTAGCGTGGGGGGATGAAGCTTTCTTT	CASSLAWGDEAFF
TRBV20-1	TRBD2	few	TRBJ2-7	TGCAGTGCTAGAGATATGGCGGGACTAAAATTATGGACCTTTCAATACGAGCAGTACTTC	CSARDMAGLKLWTFQYEQYF
TRBV3-1	-	-	TRBJ2-7	TGTGCCAGCAGCCAAGGGGGAAGGATTGAGCAGTACTTC	CASSQGGRIEQYF
TRBV3-1	TRBD2	-	TRBJ2-3	TGTGCCAGCAGTACTCTGGGGCGGGGGGGCACAGATACGCAGTATTTT	CASSTLGRGGTDTQYF
TRBV5-5	-	few	TRBJ2-7	TGTGCCAGCAGCCGTCTGGGAGGCCCCGAGCAGTACTTC	CASSRLGGPEQYF
TRBV12-3/TRBV12-4	-	many	TRBJ1-1	TGTGCCAGCAGTTTGAACGAGAACACTGAAGCTTTCTTT	CASSLNENTEAFF
TRBV12-3/TRBV12-4	-	many	TRBJ1-2	TGTGCCAGCAGCCCCAACGGGTTCAAGGGCTATGGCTACACCTTC	CASSPNGFKGYGYTF
TRBV11-2	-	-	TRBJ1-1	TGTGCCAGCAGCTTACAGCCCGGGAACACTGAAGCTTTCTTT	CASSLQPGNTEAFF
TRBV6-2/TRBV6-3	TRBD2	many	TRBJ2-1	TGTGCCAGCAGTCCCATCCCGGGACTAGCGGGAAGCAAGCTCTACAATGAGCAGTTCTTC	CASSPIPGLAGSKLYNEQFF
TRBV7-2	-	-	TRBJ1-1	TGTGCCAGCAGAACGTCCATGAACACTGAAGCTTTCTTT	CASRTSMNTEAFF
TRBV12-3/TRBV12-4	TRBD1	-	TRBJ1-1	TGTGCCAGCAGTCCCGGACAGGGAGGAGCTTTCTTT	CASSPGQGGAFF
TRBV3-1	-	many	TRBJ2-3	TGTGCCAGCAGCCAAGTCGTTGAAGATACGCAGTATTTT	CASSQVVEDTQYF
TRBV3-1	-	once	TRBJ2-5	TGTGCCAGCAGCCATCCTGGGGGGAACCAGTACTTC	CASSHPGGNQYF
TRBV27	-	-	TRBJ2-3	TGTGCCAGCAGTTTACTCCCGAGTGGGTTTTATACGCAGTATTTT	CASSLLPSGFYTQYF
TRBV18	-	few	TRBJ1-1	TGTGCCAGCTCACCACCGGGGGGGCGGCGGACTGAAGCTTTCTTT	CASSPPGGRRTEAFF
TRBV12-3/TRBV12-4	TRBD1	-	TRBJ1-2	TGTGCCAGCAGTTTCAGACAGGGAATGAGTGGCTACACCTTC	CASSFRQGMSGYTF
TRBV20-1	-	few	TRBJ1-4	TGCAGTGCAGGCGGTAGGGGGAATGAAAAACTGTTTTTT	CSAGGRGNEKLFF
TRBV7-9	-	many	TRBJ2-7	TGTGCCAGCAGCCTCCTAGCGACATACGAGCAGTACTTC	CASSLLATYEQYF
TRBV28	TRBD1	-	TRBJ2-2	TGTGCCAGCAGCCCTCATACAGGGGTTGGGGAGCTGTTTTTT	CASSPHTGVGELFF
TRBV7-2	-	few	TRBJ2-7	TGTGCCAGCAGCTACGGTAACCGCTACGAGCAGTACTTC	CASSYGNRYEQYF
TRBV11-2	-	medium-sized	TRBJ2-7	TGTGCCAGCAGCGGTTGGGGGAGCTCCTACGAGCAGTACTTC	CASSGWGSSYEQYF
TRBV3-1	TRBD1	-	TRBJ2-1	TGTGCCAGCAGCCAAGGAACAGGGGGTATAATCTTC	CASSQGTGGIIF
TRBV5-1	-	many	TRBJ2-5	TGCGCCAGCAGCCCGGAAGGGTACAGCCAAGAGACCCAGTACTTC	CASSPEGYSQETQYF
TRBV12-3/TRBV12-4	TRBD2	few	TRBJ2-2	TGTGCCAGCAGTTTAATTGGTAGCGGGGGCGGGGAGCTGTTTTTT	CASSLIGSGGGELFF
TRBV6-4	TRBD1	-	TRBJ1-2	TGTGCCAGCAGTGCCGCAGGGGGTTACGGCTACACCTTC	CASSAAGGYGYTF
TRBV5-1	TRBD2	many	TRBJ2-1	TGCGCCAGCAGCTCCGGGACTAGCGGGATTGATGAGCAGTTCTTC	CASSSGTSGIDEQFF
TRBV5-1	TRBD2	few	TRBJ2-7	TGCGCCAGCATCCTGGGACTAGAGGGGTGCGAGCAGTACTTC	CASILGLEGCEQYF
TRBV6-5	-	few	TRBJ1-1	TGTGCCAGCAGTTACTCCCGGGGCAACACTGAAGCTTTCTTT	CASSYSRGNTEAFF
TRBV12-3/TRBV12-4	-	many	TRBJ2-4	TGTGCCAGCAGTTTGCTAGCCAAAAACATTCAGTACTTC	CASSLLAKNIQYF
TRBV12-3/TRBV12-4	-	few	TRBJ2-7	TGTGCCAGCACCTTCGGGCAAACCTACGAGCAGTACTTC	CASTFGQTYEQYF
TRBV6-5	-	-	TRBJ2-7	TGTGCCAGCAGTTACTCAACAGTAAGGGACGAGCAGTACTTC	CASSYSTVRDEQYF
TRBV12-3/TRBV12-4	TRBD1	many	TRBJ1-2	TGTGCCAGCAGGGGGACAGCGGCACGCTACACCTTC	CASRGTAARYTF
TRBV18	TRBD1	few	TRBJ1-1	TGTGCCAGCTCGGGACAGGGGGTCGGGGACACTGAAGCTTTCTTT	CASSGQGVGDTEAFF
TRBV12-3/TRBV12-4	-	-	TRBJ1-5	TGTGCCAGCAGTTTGCAGGGTAGGAGCAATCAGCCCCAGCATTTT	CASSLQGRSNQPQHF
TRBV6-1	TRBD1	-	TRBJ2-7	TGTGCCAGCAGAGCCGGGACAGGCTCCTACGAGCAGTACTTC	CASRAGTGSYEQYF
TRBV5-4	-	-	TRBJ2-5	TGTGCCAGCAGCTTGGCGCACCAAGAGACCCAGTACTTC	CASSLAHQETQYF
TRBV6-2/TRBV6-3	-	-	TRBJ2-7	TGTGCCAGCATTAGCGGTCCCTACGAGCAGTACTTC	CASISGPYEQYF
TRBV20-1	-	many	TRBJ2-1	TGCAGTGCTAGCGAGCACAATGAGCAGTTCTTC	CSASEHNEQFF
TRBV7-2	TRBD2	few	TRBJ2-3	TGTGCCAGCAGACCGGGGGGGCTCACAGATACGCAGTATTTT	CASRPGGLTDTQYF
TRBV6-6	-	many	TRBJ1-5	TGTGCCAGCAGCCCTCCCCAGGAGCCCCAGCATTTT	CASSPPQEPQHF
TRBV11-1	TRBD2	few	TRBJ2-3	TGTGCCAGCAGCTATACTAGCGGGGGAGGAGAAACGCAGTATTTT	CASSYTSGGGETQYF